Sequencing of this T cell receptor (beta chain) was carried out in a study of tumor and adjacent non-tumor tissue in lung cancer (dated by TCRdb to the late 2010s). Describing the broader study: By cancer type, the cohort comprised 12 adenocarcinoma patients, 2 squamous cell carcinoma patients and 1 small cell lung cancer patient. The roughly 15 enrolled patients, of whom approximately 10 were men and 5 were women, were aged 31 to 76 years and were diagnosed with TNM stage I to III disease. Sequencing generated a total of roughly 130 million productive TCRbeta reads, averaging roughly 4.3 million reads per sample. Using bulk TCRbeta repertoires from under 18 lung cancer patients, the study set lung tumor tissue side by side with matched distant non-tumor lung tissue. TCRbeta CDR3 sequencing was performed on approximately 30 paired specimens, with one tumor sample and one normal lung sample collected per patient.

Points the paper makes about the study in general: The top 100 clones made up a significantly larger cumulative share of the repertoire in normal lung than in tumor tissue. The sequencing platform is not named in the methods, and unique molecular identifiers are not mentioned. Only roughly 15 patients were in the cohort, and the authors stated that larger samples and more detailed clinical data are needed. Because peripheral blood was not sequenced, the blood TCRbeta repertoires of the lung cancer patients in the study went unexamined. TCR diversity was significantly higher in younger patients, and greater tumor TCR diversity was associated with shorter overall survival and shorter disease-free survival. Tumor tissue showed significantly greater TCR diversity (inverse Simpson) than normal lung tissue (approximately 400 vs 170, P = 0.0075, Mann-Whitney U test).

From the germline V gene, CDR1 is SGHRS and CDR2 is YFSETQ. Taken from cysteine to phenylalanine, the CDR3 has 17 residues. The CDR3 DNA has 51 bases and is translated from base 1. RNA was isolated from bulk unsorted tissue, and RNA quality was assessed with a NanoDrop ND-1000 and an Agilent 2100. The donors were newly diagnosed lung cancer patients admitted for thoracic surgery in China from August to November 2014 who had not received prior chemotherapy. Patients who had received previous radiotherapy or chemotherapy, or who had another concurrent cancer, were excluded from the study. Surgical tissue pieces of roughly 1-2 cm3 were preserved in RNAlater solution and were kept at -80 degrees C until use. Receptors were amplified or captured by multiplex PCR. The run used an Illumina HiSeq 2500. Following protocols modified from ARM-PCR, the researchers constructed TCRbeta libraries through three rounds of nested PCR with primers (Table S4). Before sequencing, PCR products in the 200-500 bp range were cut out of the gel and cleaned up using the QIAquick gel extraction kit. The published analysis was carried out like this. Reads were cleaned with Trimmomatic, merged with FLASH into complete CDR3 sequences, and assigned to V(D)J germline segments with MiTCR. VDJtools was used to compute clonal diversity as the inverse Simpson's index. In-frame sequences without a premature stop codon were defined as productive reads. TCRdb reprocessed the public reads (quality trimming at Q25 with fastp, clone calling with MiXCR) and kept in-frame beta chains. CDR3 protein sequences are deduplicated, and each keeps its most common genes and DNA. Clone size and V and J calls follow TCRdb, not the original study. The sample profile shows 65,000 to 70,000 distinct CDR3 sequences; roughly three fifths of them were found once. Together, the top ten hold 20% to 25% of the sample.

Of note for this clonotype: It lacks a known antigen. Just one base apart from a much larger clone, this may be a read error.

The sequenced material came from lung tumor tissue. The V and J segments used are TRBV5-1 and TRBJ2-1, with 7 junctional bases fitting TRBD2. The TCR was taken from a man aged 45-65 years with non-small cell lung cancer. The DNA sequence is given as TGCGCCAGCAGCTTGGATCGGGGGGAAAGGTCCTACAATGAGCAGCTCTTC. It translates as CASSLDRGERSYNEQLF.